This T cell receptor beta chain was profiled in a study of radiotherapy plus CTLA-4 blockade in lung cancer. Study conclusions and caveats: Blood-borne expansion of tumor-derived TCR clones followed radiotherapy plus ipilimumab.

Measured with immunoSEQ multiplex PCR; TCRdb has only the in-frame clones, and not every one. The sample has about 84,000 clones; about two thirds are singletons. This CDR3 spans 12 amino acids. Germline CDR1 ENHRY, CDR2 SYGVKD. The V gene lost 3 bases and the J gene lost 3 bases, with 3 bases spanning the gap. This clone turned up a few times. Its matching antigen is unknown. This clonotype originated in a human donor with non-small cell lung cancer that progressed on radiotherapy plus ipilimumab. The chain recombines TRBV10-3 with TRBJ1-5; D is ambiguous. The specimen was peripheral blood, collected from a patient treated with radiotherapy plus ipilimumab. This CDR3 reads CAISDYNQPQHF. CDR3 nucleotides: TGTGCCATCAGTGACTACAATCAGCCCCAGCATTTT.